This TCR beta chain came from a study of blood T cells in healthy people across ages. CDR1 and CDR2 from the germline V gene are SGHVS and FNYEAQ. There are 14 residues in the CDR3. This clonotype was counted between two and nine times. A sample-barcoded 5' primer and a J-beta primer mix were used in a second PCR of roughly 7 to 11 cycles. In TCRdb, the 5' RACE reads were re-called with MiXCR into one record per CDR3 protein. This sample has about 1.4 million distinct CDR3 sequences; approximately 63% occur once, and the top ten carry 5% to 7%. Sequencing input: blood. The rearrangement joins TRBV7-6 to TRBJ2-4, with 11 bases lining up with TRBD2. The better agreement between TRBJ2-7 and the DNA end casts doubt on the J call. This receptor was identified in a man younger than 30 in good health. CDR3 in DNA: TGTGCCAGCAGTTCGAGGCTAGCGGGGGGCGAGCAGTACTTC. Protein: CASSSRLAGGEQYF.